This T cell receptor beta chain was found in a study of blood T cell repertoires in COVID-19. The overall study: Sources were T cells, B-cell-depleted T cells, or PBMCs; the material itself was cDNA or gDNA.

Trimming removed 3 bases at V and 0 bases at J, with 12 bases between. The CDR3 sequence is 16 residues long. The germline gives CDR1 LNHDA, CDR2 SQIVND (reference sequence). Authors' data handling: Estimation of nucleated cell counts relied on the amplification of reference gene primers. The assay was immunoSEQ multiplex PCR, and TCRdb's table has in-frame clones only and misses some. V, J and clone size reflect that table, while D and trimming were determined from the DNA. The sample records about 220,000 clones, around 86% being singletons. This clone has just a few counts. The receptor's source is a woman in her 70s with COVID-19, enrolled during active disease. Source material: peripheral blood. This sequence joins TRBV19 and TRBJ1-3; D is ambiguous. The CDR3 loop is CASSMGLAGSGNTIYF. CDR3 nucleotide sequence: TGTGCCAGTAGTATGGGATTAGCGGGCTCTGGAAACACCATATATTTT.